These T cell receptor beta chains were read from a single sample in a study of CXCR3-negative and CXCR3-positive naive CD8 T cells. TCRdb reprocessed the 5' RACE reads and stores each CDR3 protein as one record, lacking DNA. Recorded for this sample: 70,000 to 95,000 distinct CDR3 sequences. Sample: naive CXCR3- CD8+ T cells from blood. The source is a human donor in good health. Some clones in this sample may be carry-over from other donors' samples. CDR3s include the opening cysteine and the closing phenylalanine or tryptophan. For some rows the clone size is stated as once, few or many, or as a class when expanded; others skip it.

CDR3aa: CASSYGDYEQYF
v_gene: TRBV5-1
j_gene: TRBJ2-7
abundance: .

CDR3aa: CSVVGRLAYNEQFF
v_gene: TRBV29-1
j_gene: TRBJ2-1
abundance: .

CDR3aa: CASSLDGTGGANEQYF
v_gene: TRBV28
j_gene: TRBJ2-7
abundance: .

CDR3aa: CASSLRTGVNTEAFF
v_gene: TRBV3-1
j_gene: TRBJ1-1
abundance: .

CDR3aa: CASSVGGGNNEQFF
v_gene: TRBV9
j_gene: TRBJ2-1
abundance: .

CDR3aa: CVSSARLAGYHPPDTQYF
v_gene: TRBV21-1
j_gene: TRBJ2-3
abundance: .

CDR3aa: CASSLFAGAITDTQYF
v_gene: TRBV5-1
j_gene: TRBJ2-3
abundance: .

CDR3aa: CAWSWDSYTGELFF
v_gene: TRBV30
j_gene: TRBJ2-2
abundance: .

CDR3aa: CSVEYRKSPGTYEQYF
v_gene: TRBV29-1
j_gene: TRBJ2-7
abundance: .

CDR3aa: CASSSQSPGQGYEQYF
v_gene: TRBV6-5
j_gene: TRBJ2-7
abundance: .

CDR3aa: CASSVGLAGINEQFF
v_gene: TRBV9
j_gene: TRBJ2-1
abundance: .

CDR3aa: CASSLVGNEYEQYF
v_gene: TRBV28
j_gene: TRBJ2-7
abundance: .

CDR3aa: CASSSAIWDEQYF
v_gene: TRBV12-3/TRBV12-4
j_gene: TRBJ2-7
abundance: .

CDR3aa: CAISEVAGGAYQETQYF
v_gene: TRBV10-3
j_gene: TRBJ2-5
abundance: .

CDR3aa: CSARVSGSGELFF
v_gene: TRBV20-1
j_gene: TRBJ2-2
abundance: .

CDR3aa: CATSSNRDRNNEQFF
v_gene: TRBV15
j_gene: TRBJ2-1
abundance: .

CDR3aa: CASSYGTGLNYGYTF
v_gene: TRBV6-5
j_gene: TRBJ1-2
abundance: .

CDR3aa: CATSREGRPSSYEQYF
v_gene: TRBV15
j_gene: TRBJ2-7
abundance: .

CDR3aa: CASSIAGGSNEQFF
v_gene: TRBV19
j_gene: TRBJ2-1
abundance: .

CDR3aa: CSARDLREWTSGGSGNEQFF
v_gene: TRBV20-1
j_gene: TRBJ2-1
abundance: .

CDR3aa: CASSLPDYTDTQYF
v_gene: TRBV5-6
j_gene: TRBJ2-3
abundance: .

CDR3aa: CSARVWGFHEQFF
v_gene: TRBV20-1
j_gene: TRBJ2-1
abundance: .

CDR3aa: CASRGSGTYEQYF
v_gene: TRBV7-2
j_gene: TRBJ2-7
abundance: medium-sized

CDR3aa: CSATLDTSYEQYF
v_gene: TRBV20-1
j_gene: TRBJ2-7
abundance: .

CDR3aa: CASSPMTGSPGPYEQYF
v_gene: TRBV5-6
j_gene: TRBJ2-7
abundance: .

CDR3aa: CATSEGPAAYNEQFF
v_gene: TRBV24-1
j_gene: TRBJ2-1
abundance: .

CDR3aa: CSASGGRDTGELFF
v_gene: TRBV20-1
j_gene: TRBJ2-2
abundance: .

CDR3aa: CASRAATKGEQYF
v_gene: TRBV28
j_gene: TRBJ2-7
abundance: .

CDR3aa: CATSSLGNEQYF
v_gene: TRBV15
j_gene: TRBJ2-7
abundance: .